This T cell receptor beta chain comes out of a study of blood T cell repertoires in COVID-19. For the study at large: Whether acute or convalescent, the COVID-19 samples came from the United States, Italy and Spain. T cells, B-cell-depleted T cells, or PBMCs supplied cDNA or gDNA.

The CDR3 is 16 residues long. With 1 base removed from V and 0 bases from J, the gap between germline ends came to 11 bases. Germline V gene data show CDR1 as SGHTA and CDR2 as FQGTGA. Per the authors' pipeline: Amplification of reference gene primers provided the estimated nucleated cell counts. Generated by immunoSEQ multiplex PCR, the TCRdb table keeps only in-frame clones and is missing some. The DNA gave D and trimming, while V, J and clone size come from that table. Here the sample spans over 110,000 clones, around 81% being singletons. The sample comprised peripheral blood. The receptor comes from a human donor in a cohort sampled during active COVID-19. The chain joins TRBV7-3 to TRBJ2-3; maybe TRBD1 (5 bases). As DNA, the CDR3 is TGTGCCAGCAGCTTAATGGTAGGGGCTAGCACAGATACGCAGTATTTT. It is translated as CASSLMVGASTDTQYF.